The 23 T cell receptor beta chains below all came from one sample that was sequenced in a study of blood T cell repertoires in COVID-19. The method was immunoSEQ multiplex PCR; TCRdb's version includes in-frame clones alone and lacks a portion of them. Seen here are 150,000 to 190,000 clones, 84% observed once, and the top ten hold around 9.8%. Sequencing used peripheral blood. These receptors were collected from a woman in her forties or fifties with acute or convalescent COVID-19.

J is TRBJ2-2 and V is TRBV7-3; possibly TRBD1 for D (5 bases). V gave up 1 base and J gave up 0 bases, with 9 bases separating them. The CDR3 covers 16 residues. Germline V gives CDR1 SGHTA, CDR2 FQGTGA. The CDR3 DNA is TGTGCCAGCAGCTTAATGGCAGGGCCGAACACCGGGGAGCTGTTTTTT. Its protein is CASSLMAGPNTGELFF.

The genes are TRBV10-3 and TRBJ2-5, with 12 nucleotides matching TRBD1. This CDR3 region has 15 residues. V dropped 3 bases and J dropped 5; count of bases not matched to a gene: 4. The germline CDR1 and CDR2 sequences are ENHRY and SYGVKD. CDR3 region: CAISDRDRGQETQYF. The CDR3 DNA follows: TGTGCCATCAGTGATAGGGACAGGGGGCAGGAGACCCAGTACTTC.

The V call is TRBV2, the J call TRBJ1-4, with D possibly matching TRBD1 (6 bases). The CDR3 runs 13 residues. V gave up 11 bases and J gave up 5 bases, with 15 bases separating them. From germline, CDR1 is SNHLY and CDR2 FYNNEI. The DNA for the CDR3 is TGTGCCGCCAGGGACAACCAAAATGAAAAACTGTTTTTT. This encodes CAARDNQNEKLFF.

The chain links TRBV7-2 to TRBJ2-5, with a tentative D call TRBD2 (6 bases). This CDR3 comprises 14 residues. Trimming removed 5 bases from V and 1 base from J, with 11 bases in between. Germline CDR1 and CDR2: SGHTA and FQGNSA. For the CDR3, the DNA is TGTGCCAGCAGCCGGGACTTCGCCCAAGAGACCCAGTACTTC. This gives the protein CASSRDFAQETQYF.

V and J are TRBV4-3 and TRBJ2-2; tentative D call: TRBD2 (6 bases). This CDR3 is built from 16 residues. The V end lost 1 base, the J end lost 5 bases, and 14 bases lay between the germline ends. Germline lookup yields CDR1 LGHNA and CDR2 YSLEER. CDR3 sequence (DNA): TGCGCCAGCAGCCAAGTAGTCGACGGGAGTACCGGGGAGCTGTTTTTT. It is translated as CASSQVVDGSTGELFF.

This chain joins TRBV9 and TRBJ2-5, with a tentative D call TRBD2 (5 bases). Germline CDR1 reads SGDLS; CDR2 reads YYNGEE. The CDR3 has 15 amino acids. V lost 2 bases and J 5 bases, leaving 16 bases between the germline ends. The DNA of the CDR3 is TGTGCCAGCAGCGTCTTATTTAGCAGCGGCGAGACCCAGTACTTC. Translating gives CASSVLFSSGETQYF.

Only one count was recorded for this clone. The rearrangement joins TRBV11-1 to TRBJ2-7; possibly TRBD2 for D (6 bases). This CDR3 contains 14 residues. V lost 3 bases and J 4 bases, leaving 13 bases between the germline ends. Germline CDR1 SGHAT, CDR2 FQDESV (reference sequence). CDR3 DNA sequence: TGTGCCAGCAGCTTGCGGGGCCCCGGGTACGAGCAGTACTTC. As protein: CASSLRGPGYEQYF.

This chain uses TRBV7-9 with TRBJ2-5, with TRBD2 as a possible D gene (6 bases). Germline V CDR1 and CDR2: SEHNR, FQNEAQ (reference sequence). CDR3 size: 13 residues. Trimming removed 6 bases at V and 4 bases at J, with 12 bases between. CDR3 protein: CASRAMGGETQYF. The CDR3 nucleotides read TGTGCCAGCAGGGCCATGGGGGGAGAGACCCAGTACTTC.

V and J are TRBV2 and TRBJ1-2; D gene uncertain. The length of the CDR3 is 14 residues. Germline CDR1 SNHLY, CDR2 FYNNEI. The V and J ends lost 7 bases and 4 bases respectively, with 16 bases between them. CDR3 DNA: TGTGCCAGCATTCCGGAGAGGAGGATCTATGGCTACACCTTC. Residues: CASIPERRIYGYTF. The full variable domain, with the rest looked up from reference TRBV2 and TRBJ1-2, is EPEVTQTPSHQVTQMGQEVILRCVPISNHLYFYWYRQILGQKVEFLVSFYNNEISEKSEIFDDQFSVERPDGSNFTLKIRSTKLEDSAMYFCASIPERRIYGYTFGSGTRLTVV.

The chain recombines TRBV7-9 with TRBJ1-1; D perhaps matches TRBD1 (6 bases). Looked up from germline, CDR1 is SEHNR and CDR2 is FQNEAQ (reference sequence). The CDR3 runs 15 residues. V shed 1 base and J shed 4 bases, with 13 bases lying between them. The CDR3 nucleotides are TGTGCCAGCAGCTTAGGCCAGGGGCGAGGCACTGAAGCTTTCTTT. Amino acids: CASSLGQGRGTEAFF.

The chain employs TRBV11-2 and TRBJ2-7; 10 nucleotides align to TRBD1. CDR3 length equals 14 residues. Losses at the gene ends were 5 bases for V and 6 bases for J; bases not matched to a gene: 7. The V gene's germline CDR1 is SGHAT and CDR2 FQNNGV. DNA for the CDR3: TGTGCCAGCAGCGTCCGGGACAGGGGAATCGAGCAGTACTTC. Translating gives CASSVRDRGIEQYF.

The V call is TRBV5-5, the J call TRBJ2-7; 8 nucleotides agree with TRBD1. Germline-derived CDR1 and CDR2 are SGHKS and YYEKEE (reference sequence). The V gene end was trimmed by 3 bases and the J gene end by 2 bases; junction bases not matched to a gene: 4. The CDR3 runs to 14 residues. CDR3 DNA sequence: TGTGCCAGCAGCTCGGGACAGGTAACCTACGAGCAGTACTTC. Amino acids: CASSSGQVTYEQYF.

The chain couples TRBV3-1 (or the pseudogene TRBV3-2) to TRBJ1-1; D perhaps matches TRBD1 (5 bases). Looked up from germline, CDR1 is LGHDT and CDR2 is YNNKEL (reference sequence). The CDR3 sequence is 16 residues long. Trimming pared 2 bases from V and 3 bases from J, leaving 16 bases between. The CDR3 DNA sequence: TGTGCCAGCAGCCAATCGCGGGGGGGTACGGACACTGAAGCTTTCTTT. As protein: CASSQSRGGTDTEAFF.

This chain connects TRBV30 to TRBJ2-1; 13 bases align to TRBD2. CDR3 size: 15 residues. V lost 2 bases and J lost 8; bases outside the gene matches: 6. Germline lookup yields CDR1 GTSNPN and CDR2 SVGIG (reference sequence). DNA of the CDR3: TGTGCCTGGAGTCTCGGACTAGCGGGAGAGGATGAGCAGTTCTTC. Its protein is CAWSLGLAGEDEQFF.

The chain is built from TRBV3-1 (or the pseudogene TRBV3-2) and TRBJ1-1, with D tentatively TRBD1 (5 bases). CDR1 and CDR2 (germline): LGHDT, YNNKEL (reference sequence). The CDR3 extends over 14 amino acids. Trimming stripped 1 base from V and 4 bases from J, with 10 bases between. The CDR3 reads CASSQVGGATEAFF. The CDR3 DNA reads as TGTGCCAGCAGCCAAGTGGGCGGGGCCACTGAAGCTTTCTTT.

The sample holds a few counts of this clone. This chain connects TRBV28 to TRBJ1-2; D gene unclear. Germline lookup yields CDR1 MDHEN and CDR2 SYDVKM. This CDR3 has 14 amino acids. Trimming removed 1 base at V and 6 bases at J, with 12 bases between. The CDR3 DNA reads TGTGCCAGCAGTTTATCAAGGGAGATCCATGGCTACACCTTC. Its protein is CASSLSREIHGYTF.

The chain links TRBV5-6 to TRBJ1-1, with 9 positions matching TRBD1. This CDR3 comprises 14 residues. Trimming cost V 5 bases and J 5 bases; bases outside gene matches: 7. Germline V CDR1 and CDR2: SGHDT, YYEEEE. The CDR3 protein is CASRQDRGRTEAFF. The CDR3 region has the DNA TGTGCCAGCAGACAGGACAGGGGACGAACTGAAGCTTTCTTT.

The gene calls are TRBV7-2 and TRBJ1-1; D unclear. V lost 0 bases to trimming and J lost 0 bases, with 5 bases between them. The germline V gene encodes CDR1 SGHTA and CDR2 FQGNSA. The CDR3 spans 14 residues. CDR3 protein: CASSLAPVNTEAFF. In DNA form, the CDR3 reads TGTGCCAGCAGCTTAGCTCCTGTGAACACTGAAGCTTTCTTT.

The rearrangement uses TRBV7-9 and TRBJ2-1, with 15 bases that match TRBD2. CDR3 length: 18 residues. Trimming cost V 5 bases and J 6 bases; bases outside gene matches: 11. Germline V gene lookup returns CDR1 SEHNR and CDR2 FQNEAQ (reference sequence). The CDR3 region is CASSTTRGTSGRINEQFF. CDR3 nucleotides: TGTGCCAGCAGCACTACTCGGGGGACTAGCGGGAGGATCAATGAGCAGTTCTTC. The whole variable domain, remainder taken from reference TRBV7-9 and TRBJ2-1, is DTGVSQNPRHKITKRGQNVTFRCDPISEHNRLYWYRQTLGQGPEFLTYFQNEAQLEKSRLLSDRFSAERPKGSFSTLEIQRTEQGDSAMYLCASSTTRGTSGRINEQFFGPGTRLTVL.

The rearrangement uses TRBV7-6 and TRBJ2-7; a possible D gene is TRBD1 (6 bases). CDR3 length equals 14 residues. Looked up from germline, CDR1 is SGHVS and CDR2 is FNYEAQ. V lost 1 base to trimming and J lost 5 bases, with 12 bases between them. CDR3 loop: CASSLVPGADEQYF. The CDR3 nucleotides are TGTGCCAGCAGCTTAGTGCCAGGGGCAGACGAGCAGTACTTC.

The rearrangement uses TRBV9 and TRBJ2-1, with 11 bases lining up with TRBD2. The CDR3 contains 16 residues. V was clipped by 2 bases and J by 5 bases; unmatched bases: 6. Germline CDR1 SGDLS, CDR2 YYNGEE. CDR3 DNA sequence: TGTGCCAGCAGCGTCCGACTAGCGGGGAGCAACAATGAGCAGTTCTTC. The encoded protein is CASSVRLAGSNNEQFF.

V usage is TRBV18 and J usage is TRBJ1-4; 7 bases are shared with TRBD1. Germline V gene lookup returns CDR1 KGHSH and CDR2 LQKENI. This CDR3 contains 17 residues. V trimming: 1 base; J trimming: 8 bases; junction bases outside the gene matches: 13. The CDR3 protein is CASSPQFSATGKEKLFF. CDR3 in DNA: TGTGCCAGCTCACCACAGTTTTCTGCGACAGGGAAGGAAAAACTGTTTTTT.

The V and J genes are TRBV4-2 and TRBJ2-2, with D unclear. The CDR3 consists of 14 residues. V gave up 5 bases and J gave up 3 bases, with 10 bases separating them. Per germline, CDR1 LGHNA and CDR2 YNFKEQ. The CDR3 protein is CASSFPGYTGELFF. The CDR3, as DNA: TGTGCCAGCAGCTTCCCAGGTTACACCGGGGAGCTGTTTTTT.